This TCR beta chain was captured by sequencing in a study of cytomegalovirus exposure and HLA in healthy donors. General study results and limits: The CMV antigen specificity of a few CMV-associated chains was confirmed through in vitro analysis. Productive rates of about 90% or about 30% were seen for most TCR beta V segments in an earlier analysis. The study flagged about 160 TCR beta chains as cytomegalovirus-associated. Reportedly, diagnosis of cytomegalovirus status by the classifier showed high specificity and sensitivity.

Turning to this clone: What it binds is not known. Other DNA sequences in the same sample also yield this CDR3.

PCR involved 60 Vbeta and 13 Jbeta primers. Repertoires were generated with immunoSEQ multiplex PCR, while TCRdb's copy carries only in-frame clones and drops some. The repertoire consists of 200,000 to 300,000 clones, with roughly 82% occurring once and the leading ten covering 5% to 6%. The CDR3 totals 13 residues. Germline V lookup: CDR1 SEHNR, CDR2 FQNEAQ (reference sequence). The ends were cut back, 5 bases at V and 4 bases at J, with 11 bases in the middle. The chain combines TRBV7-9 with TRBJ1-2; TRBD1 is a possible D gene (6 bases). This receptor was identified in a woman in her thirties or forties in good health and CMV-seropositive. What was sequenced was PBMCs. The CDR3: CASSLGQFYGYTF. The CDR3 DNA is TGTGCCAGCAGCCTCGGACAGTTCTATGGCTACACCTTC.